The 4 T cell receptor beta chains listed next were all sequenced from one sample in a study of blood T cell repertoires in COVID-19. Method: immunoSEQ multiplex PCR; TCRdb's copy keeps in-frame clones and lacks some. The table shows about 58,000 clones, with 70% to 90% occurring only once. The material sequenced was peripheral blood. These receptors were obtained from a man aged 35 to 55 with active COVID-19.

The V and J genes are TRBV2 and TRBJ2-4, with D possibly TRBD1 on 5 matching bases. This CDR3 region has 15 residues. V lost 5 bases and J lost 8, with 19 bases in between. Germline V lookup: CDR1 SNHLY, CDR2 FYNNEI. The chain's CDR3 is CASSWRPQGVYIQYF. For the CDR3, the DNA is TGTGCCAGCAGTTGGCGACCCCAGGGTGTATACATTCAGTACTTC. Combining the CDR3 with reference TRBV2 and TRBJ2-4 gives the whole variable domain EPEVTQTPSHQVTQMGQEVILRCVPISNHLYFYWYRQILGQKVEFLVSFYNNEISEKSEIFDDQFSVERPDGSNFTLKIRSTKLEDSAMYFCASSWRPQGVYIQYFGAGTRLSVL.

This CDR3 is CASSLSRNTEAFF. The CDR3 region has the DNA TGTGCCAGCAGTTTATCGAGGAACACTGAAGCTTTCTTT. This chain connects TRBV27 to TRBJ1-1; no definite D call. Germline V gene lookup returns CDR1 MNHEY and CDR2 SMNVEV (reference sequence). The CDR3 runs 13 residues. The V and J ends lost 0 bases and 1 base respectively, with 3 bases between them.

The CDR3 DNA sequence: TGTGCCAGCAGTTTATCTCGACAGGGGACCTACGAGCAGTACTTC. This translates into CASSLSRQGTYEQYF. The chain employs TRBV27 and TRBJ2-7, with 8 bases that match TRBD1. This CDR3 contains 15 residues. Germline V gene data show CDR1 as MNHEY and CDR2 as SMNVEV (reference sequence). V dropped 0 bases and J dropped 2; count of bases not matched to a gene: 3.

The rearrangement joins TRBV11-2 to TRBJ2-7; 10 nucleotides agree with TRBD2. CDR1 is SGHAT and CDR2 is FQNNGV in the germline V gene. The V segment lost 0 bases and the J segment 3 bases; nucleotides outside the gene matches: 8. The CDR3 sequence is 17 residues long. The CDR3 coding sequence is TGTGCCAGCAGCTTAGATCTACTAGCGGGATCTTACTACGAGCAGTACTTC. It yields the protein CASSLDLLAGSYYEQYF.